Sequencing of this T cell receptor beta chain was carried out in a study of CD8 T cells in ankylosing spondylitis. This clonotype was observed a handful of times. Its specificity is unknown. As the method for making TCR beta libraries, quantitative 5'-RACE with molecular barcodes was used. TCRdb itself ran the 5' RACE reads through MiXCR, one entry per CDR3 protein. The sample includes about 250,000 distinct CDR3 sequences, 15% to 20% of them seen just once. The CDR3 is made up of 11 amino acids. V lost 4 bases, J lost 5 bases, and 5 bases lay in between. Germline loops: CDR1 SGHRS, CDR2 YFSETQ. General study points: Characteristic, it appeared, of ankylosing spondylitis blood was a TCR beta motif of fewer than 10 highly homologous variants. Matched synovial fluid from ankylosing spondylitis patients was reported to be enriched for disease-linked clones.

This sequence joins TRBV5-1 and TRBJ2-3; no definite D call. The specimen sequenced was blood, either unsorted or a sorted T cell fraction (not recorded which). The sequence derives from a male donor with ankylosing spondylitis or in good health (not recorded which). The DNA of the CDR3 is TGCGCCAGCAGCGAAGAAGATACGCAGTATTTT. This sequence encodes CASSEEDTQYF.